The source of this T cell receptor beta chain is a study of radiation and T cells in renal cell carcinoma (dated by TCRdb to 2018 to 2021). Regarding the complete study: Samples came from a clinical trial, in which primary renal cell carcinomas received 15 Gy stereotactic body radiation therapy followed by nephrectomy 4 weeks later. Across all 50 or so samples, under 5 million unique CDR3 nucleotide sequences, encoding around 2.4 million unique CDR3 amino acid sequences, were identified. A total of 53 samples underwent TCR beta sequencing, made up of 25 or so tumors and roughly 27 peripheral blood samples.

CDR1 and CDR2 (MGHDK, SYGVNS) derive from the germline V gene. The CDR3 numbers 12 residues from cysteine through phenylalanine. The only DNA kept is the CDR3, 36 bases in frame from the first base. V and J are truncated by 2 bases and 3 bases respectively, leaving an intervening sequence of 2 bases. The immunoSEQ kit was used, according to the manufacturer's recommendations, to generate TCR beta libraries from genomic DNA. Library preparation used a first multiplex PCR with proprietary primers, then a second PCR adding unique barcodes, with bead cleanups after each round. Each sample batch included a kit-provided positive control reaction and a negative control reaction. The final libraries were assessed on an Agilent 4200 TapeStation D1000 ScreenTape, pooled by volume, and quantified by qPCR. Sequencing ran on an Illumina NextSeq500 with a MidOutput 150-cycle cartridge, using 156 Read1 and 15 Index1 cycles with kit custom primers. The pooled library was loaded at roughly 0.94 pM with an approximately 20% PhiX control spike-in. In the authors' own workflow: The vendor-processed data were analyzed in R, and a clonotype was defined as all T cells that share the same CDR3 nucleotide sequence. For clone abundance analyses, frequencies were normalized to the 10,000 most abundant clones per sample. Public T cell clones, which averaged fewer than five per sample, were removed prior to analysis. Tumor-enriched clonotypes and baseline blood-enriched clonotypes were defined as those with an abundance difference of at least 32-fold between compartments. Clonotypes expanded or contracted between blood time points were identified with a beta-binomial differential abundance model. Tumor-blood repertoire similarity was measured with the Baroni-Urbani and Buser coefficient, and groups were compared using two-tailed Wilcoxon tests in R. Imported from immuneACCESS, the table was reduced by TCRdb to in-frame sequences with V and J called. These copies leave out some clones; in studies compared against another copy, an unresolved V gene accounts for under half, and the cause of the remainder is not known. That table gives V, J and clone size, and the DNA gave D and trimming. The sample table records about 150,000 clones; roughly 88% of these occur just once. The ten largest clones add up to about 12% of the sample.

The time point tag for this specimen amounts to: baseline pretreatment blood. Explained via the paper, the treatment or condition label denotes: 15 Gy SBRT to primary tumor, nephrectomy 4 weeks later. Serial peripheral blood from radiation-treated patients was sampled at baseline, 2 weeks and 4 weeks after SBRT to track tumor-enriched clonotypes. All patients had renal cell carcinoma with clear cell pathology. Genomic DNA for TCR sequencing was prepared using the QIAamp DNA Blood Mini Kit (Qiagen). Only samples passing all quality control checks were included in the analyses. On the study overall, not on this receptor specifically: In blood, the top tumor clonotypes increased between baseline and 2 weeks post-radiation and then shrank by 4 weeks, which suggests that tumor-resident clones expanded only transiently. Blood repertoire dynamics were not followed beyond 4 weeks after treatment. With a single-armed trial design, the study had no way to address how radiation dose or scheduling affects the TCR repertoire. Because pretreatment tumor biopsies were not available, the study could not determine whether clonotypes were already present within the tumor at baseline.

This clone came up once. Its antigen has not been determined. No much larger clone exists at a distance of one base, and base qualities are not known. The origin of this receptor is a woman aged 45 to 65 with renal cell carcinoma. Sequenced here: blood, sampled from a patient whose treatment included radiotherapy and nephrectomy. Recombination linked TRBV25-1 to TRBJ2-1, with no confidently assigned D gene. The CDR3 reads CASSEVYNEQFF. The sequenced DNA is TGTGCCAGCAGTGAAGTCTACAATGAGCAGTTCTTC.